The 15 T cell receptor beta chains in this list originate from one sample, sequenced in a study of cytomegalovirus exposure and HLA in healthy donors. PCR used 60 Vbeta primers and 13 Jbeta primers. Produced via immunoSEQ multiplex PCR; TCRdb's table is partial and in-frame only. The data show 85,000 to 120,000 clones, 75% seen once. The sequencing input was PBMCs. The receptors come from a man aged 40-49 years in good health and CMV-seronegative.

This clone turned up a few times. CDR3 region: CASSESPGLAGGLSYNEQFF. CDR3 nucleotide sequence: TGTGCCAGCAGTGAGAGCCCGGGACTAGCGGGGGGCCTCTCCTACAATGAGCAGTTCTTC. The gene calls are TRBV27 and TRBJ2-1; 15 nucleotides agree with TRBD2. V lost 5 bases to trimming and J lost 0 bases; unmatched junction nucleotides: 11. This CDR3 contains 20 residues. CDR1 MNHEY and CDR2 SMNVEV come from the germline V gene (reference sequence).

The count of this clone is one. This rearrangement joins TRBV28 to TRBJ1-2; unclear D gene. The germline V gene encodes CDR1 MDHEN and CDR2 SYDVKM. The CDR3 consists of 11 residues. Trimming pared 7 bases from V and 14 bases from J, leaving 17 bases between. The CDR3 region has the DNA TGTGCCAGCAACACCGCCCCGGGGTCTACCTTC. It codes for CASNTAPGSTF.

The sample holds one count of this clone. Here the CDR3 DNA reads TGTGCCAGCCACACAGGGGCGGGAGGAAACACCATATATTTT. It encodes CASHTGAGGNTIYF. The rearrangement uses TRBV7-9 and TRBJ1-3, with 7 nucleotides matching TRBD1. V lost 8 bases, J lost 4 bases, and 8 bases stayed unmatched. CDR1 is SEHNR and CDR2 is FQNEAQ in the germline V gene (reference sequence). The CDR3 totals 14 residues.

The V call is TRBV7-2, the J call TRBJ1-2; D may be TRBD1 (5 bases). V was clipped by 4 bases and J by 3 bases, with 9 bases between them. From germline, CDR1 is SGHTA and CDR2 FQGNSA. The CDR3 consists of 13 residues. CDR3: CASSSDIHYGYTF. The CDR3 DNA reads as TGTGCCAGCAGCTCGGACATACACTATGGCTACACCTTC.

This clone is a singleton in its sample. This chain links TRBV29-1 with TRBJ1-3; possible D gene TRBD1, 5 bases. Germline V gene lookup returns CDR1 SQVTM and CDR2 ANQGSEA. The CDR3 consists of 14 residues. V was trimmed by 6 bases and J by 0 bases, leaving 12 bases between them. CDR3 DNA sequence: TGCAGCGTCAATACAGGTAGCTCTGGAAACACCATATATTTT. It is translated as CSVNTGSSGNTIYF.

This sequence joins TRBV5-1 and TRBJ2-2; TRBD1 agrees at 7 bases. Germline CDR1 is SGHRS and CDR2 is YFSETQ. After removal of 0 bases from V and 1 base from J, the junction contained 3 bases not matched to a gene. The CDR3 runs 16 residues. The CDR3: CASSLEGALNTGELFF. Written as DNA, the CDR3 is TGCGCCAGCAGCTTGGAGGGGGCACTGAACACCGGGGAGCTGTTTTTT. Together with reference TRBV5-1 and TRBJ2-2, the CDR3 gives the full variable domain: KAGVTQTPRYLIKTRGQQVTLSCSPISGHRSVSWYQQTPGQGLQFLFEYFSETQRNKGNFPGRFSGRQFSNSRSEMNVSTLELGDSALYLCASSLEGALNTGELFFGEGSRLTVL.

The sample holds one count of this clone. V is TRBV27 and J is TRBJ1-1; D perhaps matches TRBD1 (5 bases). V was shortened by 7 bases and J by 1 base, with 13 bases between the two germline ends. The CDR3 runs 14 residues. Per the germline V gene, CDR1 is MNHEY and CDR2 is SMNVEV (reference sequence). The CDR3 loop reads CASTTGQGNTEAFF. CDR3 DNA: TGTGCCAGCACGACGGGCCAGGGGAACACTGAAGCTTTCTTT.

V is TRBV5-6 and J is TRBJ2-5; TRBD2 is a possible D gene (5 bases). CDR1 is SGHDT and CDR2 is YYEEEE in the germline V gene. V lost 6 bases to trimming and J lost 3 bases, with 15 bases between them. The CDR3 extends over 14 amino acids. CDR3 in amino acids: CASTPAGSKETQYF. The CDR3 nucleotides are TGTGCCAGCACCCCGGCGGGCTCAAAAGAGACCCAGTACTTC.

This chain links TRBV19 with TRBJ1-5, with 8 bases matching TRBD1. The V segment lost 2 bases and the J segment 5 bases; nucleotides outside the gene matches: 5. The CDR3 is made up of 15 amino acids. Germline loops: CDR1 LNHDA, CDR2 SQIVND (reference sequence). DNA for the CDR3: TGTGCCAGTAGTATAAACAGGGGGGGCGATCAGCCCCAGCATTTT. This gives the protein CASSINRGGDQPQHF.

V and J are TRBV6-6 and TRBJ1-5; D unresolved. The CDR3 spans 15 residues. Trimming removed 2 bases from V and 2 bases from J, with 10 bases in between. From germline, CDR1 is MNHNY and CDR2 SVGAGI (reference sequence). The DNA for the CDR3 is TGTGCCAGCAGTTACGATAGGCAGGGCAATCAGCCCCAGCATTTT. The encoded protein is CASSYDRQGNQPQHF.

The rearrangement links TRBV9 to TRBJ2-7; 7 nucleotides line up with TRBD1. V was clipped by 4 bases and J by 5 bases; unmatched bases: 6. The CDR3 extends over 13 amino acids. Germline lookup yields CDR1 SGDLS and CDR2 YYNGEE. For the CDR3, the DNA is TGTGCCAGCAGCTTGGGACAGAGAAACGAGCAGTACTTC. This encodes CASSLGQRNEQYF.

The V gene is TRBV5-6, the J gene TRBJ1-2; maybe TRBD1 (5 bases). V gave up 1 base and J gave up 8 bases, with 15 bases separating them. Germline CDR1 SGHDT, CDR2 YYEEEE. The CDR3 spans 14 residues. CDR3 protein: CASSLSRQLGGYTF. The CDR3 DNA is TGTGCCAGCAGCTTGAGCCGACAGCTGGGCGGCTACACCTTC.

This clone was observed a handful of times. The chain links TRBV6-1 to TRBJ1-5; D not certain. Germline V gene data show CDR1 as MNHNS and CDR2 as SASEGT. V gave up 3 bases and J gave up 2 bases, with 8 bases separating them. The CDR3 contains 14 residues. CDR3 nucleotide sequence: TGTGCCAGCAGTGACCGCCGGGGCAATCAGCCCCAGCATTTT. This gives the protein CASSDRRGNQPQHF.

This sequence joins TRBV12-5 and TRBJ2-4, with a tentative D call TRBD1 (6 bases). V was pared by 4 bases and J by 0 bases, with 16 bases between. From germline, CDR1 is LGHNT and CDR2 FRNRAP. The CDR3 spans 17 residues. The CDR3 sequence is CASGYILAGAAKNIQYF. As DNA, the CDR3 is TGTGCTAGTGGTTACATTTTGGCAGGGGCAGCCAAAAACATTCAGTACTTC.

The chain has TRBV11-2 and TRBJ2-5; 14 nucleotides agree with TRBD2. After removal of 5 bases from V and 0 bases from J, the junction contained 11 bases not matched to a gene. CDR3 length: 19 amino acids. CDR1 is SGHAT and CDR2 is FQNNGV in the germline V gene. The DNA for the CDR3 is TGTGCCAGCAGCCCTGCCAGACTAGCGGGGGGGCCTGACCAAGAGACCCAGTACTTC. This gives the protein CASSPARLAGGPDQETQYF. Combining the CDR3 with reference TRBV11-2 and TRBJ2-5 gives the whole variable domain EAGVAQSPRYKIIEKRQSVAFWCNPISGHATLYWYQQILGQGPKLLIQFQNNGVVDDSQLPKDRFSAERLKGVDSTLKIQPAKLEDSAVYLCASSPARLAGGPDQETQYFGPGTRLLVL.